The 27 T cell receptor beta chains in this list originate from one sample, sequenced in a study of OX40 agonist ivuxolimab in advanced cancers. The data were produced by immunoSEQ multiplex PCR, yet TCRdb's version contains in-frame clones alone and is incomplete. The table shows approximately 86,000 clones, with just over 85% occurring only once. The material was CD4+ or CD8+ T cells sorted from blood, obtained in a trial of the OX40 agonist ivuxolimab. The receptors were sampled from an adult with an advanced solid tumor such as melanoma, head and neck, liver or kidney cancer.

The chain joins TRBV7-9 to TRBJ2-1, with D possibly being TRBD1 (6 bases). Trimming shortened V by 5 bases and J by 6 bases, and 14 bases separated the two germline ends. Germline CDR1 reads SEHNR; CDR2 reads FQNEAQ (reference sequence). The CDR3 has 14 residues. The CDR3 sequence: CASSRHQGFNEQFF. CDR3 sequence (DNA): TGTGCCAGCAGCCGCCATCAGGGGTTCAATGAGCAGTTCTTC.

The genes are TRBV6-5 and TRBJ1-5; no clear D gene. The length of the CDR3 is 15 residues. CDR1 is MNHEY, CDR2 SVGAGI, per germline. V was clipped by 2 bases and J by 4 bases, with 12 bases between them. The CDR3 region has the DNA TGTGCCAGCAGTTACACCGGACCACCAAATCAGCCCCAGCATTTT. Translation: CASSYTGPPNQPQHF.

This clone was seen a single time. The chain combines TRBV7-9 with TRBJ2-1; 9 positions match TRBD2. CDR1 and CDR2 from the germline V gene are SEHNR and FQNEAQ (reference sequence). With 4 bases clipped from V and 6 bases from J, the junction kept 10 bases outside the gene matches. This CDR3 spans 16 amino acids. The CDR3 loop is CASSSPAGGYVNEQFF. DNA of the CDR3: TGTGCCAGCAGCTCCCCAGCGGGAGGTTACGTCAATGAGCAGTTCTTC.

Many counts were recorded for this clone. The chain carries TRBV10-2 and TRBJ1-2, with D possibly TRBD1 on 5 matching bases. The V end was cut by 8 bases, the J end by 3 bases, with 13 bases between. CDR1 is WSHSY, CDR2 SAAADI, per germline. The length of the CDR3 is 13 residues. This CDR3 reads CASATYRYYGYTF. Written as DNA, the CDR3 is TGCGCCAGCGCGACCTACAGGTACTATGGCTACACCTTC.

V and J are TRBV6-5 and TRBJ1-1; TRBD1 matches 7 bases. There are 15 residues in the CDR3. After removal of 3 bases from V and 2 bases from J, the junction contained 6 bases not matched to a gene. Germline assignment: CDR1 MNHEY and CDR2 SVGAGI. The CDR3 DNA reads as TGTGCCAGCAGTTATCTAGGGACAGTCAACACTGAAGCTTTCTTT. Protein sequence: CASSYLGTVNTEAFF.

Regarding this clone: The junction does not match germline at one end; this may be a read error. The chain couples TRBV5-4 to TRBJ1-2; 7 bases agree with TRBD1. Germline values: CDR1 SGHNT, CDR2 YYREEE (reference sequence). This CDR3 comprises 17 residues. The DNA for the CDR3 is TGTGCCAGCAGATTGGGTGATACCGGACAGGAATACTATGGCTACACCTTC. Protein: CASRLGDTGQEYYGYTF. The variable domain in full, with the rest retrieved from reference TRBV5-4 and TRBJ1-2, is ETGVTQSPTHLIKTRGQQVTLRCSSQSGHNTVSWYQQALGQGPQFIFQYYREEENGRGNFPPRFSGLQFPNYSSELNVNALELDDSALYLCASRLGDTGQEYYGYTFGSGTRLTVV.

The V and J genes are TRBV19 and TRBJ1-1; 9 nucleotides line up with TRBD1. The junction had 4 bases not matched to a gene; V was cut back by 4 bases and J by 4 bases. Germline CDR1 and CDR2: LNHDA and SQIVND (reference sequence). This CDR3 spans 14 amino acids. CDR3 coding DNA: TGTGCCAGTAGTACCGGACAGGGGAGCACTGAAGCTTTCTTT. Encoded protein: CASSTGQGSTEAFF.

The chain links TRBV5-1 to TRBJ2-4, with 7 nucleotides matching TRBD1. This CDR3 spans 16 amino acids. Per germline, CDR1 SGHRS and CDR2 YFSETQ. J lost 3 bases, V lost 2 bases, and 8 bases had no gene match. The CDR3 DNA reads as TGCGCCAGCAGCTTAGAGGGGGCCCCACGCAAAAACATTCAGTACTTC. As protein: CASSLEGAPRKNIQYF. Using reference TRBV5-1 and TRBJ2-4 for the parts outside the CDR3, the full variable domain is KAGVTQTPRYLIKTRGQQVTLSCSPISGHRSVSWYQQTPGQGLQFLFEYFSETQRNKGNFPGRFSGRQFSNSRSEMNVSTLELGDSALYLCASSLEGAPRKNIQYFGAGTRLSVL.

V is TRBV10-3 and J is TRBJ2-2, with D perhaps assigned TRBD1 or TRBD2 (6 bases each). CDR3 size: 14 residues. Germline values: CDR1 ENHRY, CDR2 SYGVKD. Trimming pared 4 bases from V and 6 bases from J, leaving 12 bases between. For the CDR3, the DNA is TGTGCCATCAGTGTCAGGGGAGGCGCCGGGGAGCTGTTTTTT. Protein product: CAISVRGGAGELFF.

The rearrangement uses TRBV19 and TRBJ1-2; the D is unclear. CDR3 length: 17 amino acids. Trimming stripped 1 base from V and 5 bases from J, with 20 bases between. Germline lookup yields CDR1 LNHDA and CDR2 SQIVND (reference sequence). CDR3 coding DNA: TGTGCCAGTAGTATAGCCCTCTGGCAGGCCAGCTTATATGGCTACACCTTC. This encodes CASSIALWQASLYGYTF.

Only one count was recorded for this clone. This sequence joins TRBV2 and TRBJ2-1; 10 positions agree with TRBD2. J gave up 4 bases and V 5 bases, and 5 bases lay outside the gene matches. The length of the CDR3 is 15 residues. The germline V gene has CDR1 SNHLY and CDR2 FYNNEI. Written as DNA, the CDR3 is TGTGCCAGCAGTCCACTAGCGGGGTTTTACAATGAGCAGTTCTTC. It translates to CASSPLAGFYNEQFF.

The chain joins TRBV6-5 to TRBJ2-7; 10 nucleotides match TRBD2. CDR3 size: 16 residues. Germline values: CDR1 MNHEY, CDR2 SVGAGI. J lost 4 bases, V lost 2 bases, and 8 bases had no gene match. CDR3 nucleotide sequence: TGTGCCAGCAGTTACGGGGTGGGACTAGCGCCTTACGAGCAGTACTTC. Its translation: CASSYGVGLAPYEQYF.

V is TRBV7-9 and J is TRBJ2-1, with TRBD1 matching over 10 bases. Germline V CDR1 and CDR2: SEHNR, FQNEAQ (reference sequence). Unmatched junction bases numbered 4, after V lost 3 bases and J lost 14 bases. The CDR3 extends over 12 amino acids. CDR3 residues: CASSFGTGVKFF. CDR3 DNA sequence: TGTGCCAGCAGCTTCGGGACAGGGGTTAAGTTCTTC.

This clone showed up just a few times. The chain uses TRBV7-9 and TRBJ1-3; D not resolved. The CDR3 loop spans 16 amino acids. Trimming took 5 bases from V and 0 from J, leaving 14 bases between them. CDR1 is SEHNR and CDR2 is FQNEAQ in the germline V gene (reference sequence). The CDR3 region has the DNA TGTGCCAGCAGCCTAAGGACGGGTAACTCTGGAAACACCATATATTTT. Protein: CASSLRTGNSGNTIYF.

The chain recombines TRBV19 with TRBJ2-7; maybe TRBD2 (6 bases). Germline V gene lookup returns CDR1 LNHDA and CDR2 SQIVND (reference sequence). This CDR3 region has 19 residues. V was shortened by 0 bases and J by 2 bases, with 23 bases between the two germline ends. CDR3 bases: TGTGCCAGTAGTATAGATCTTGATTCCGCGGGAAGAGGGCCCTACGAGCAGTACTTC. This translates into CASSIDLDSAGRGPYEQYF. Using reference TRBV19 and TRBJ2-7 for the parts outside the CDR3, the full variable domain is DGGITQSPKYLFRKEGQNVTLSCEQNLNHDAMYWYRQDPGQGLRLIYYSQIVNDFQKGDIAEGYSVSREKKESFPLTVTSAQKNPTAFYLCASSIDLDSAGRGPYEQYFGPGTRLTVT.

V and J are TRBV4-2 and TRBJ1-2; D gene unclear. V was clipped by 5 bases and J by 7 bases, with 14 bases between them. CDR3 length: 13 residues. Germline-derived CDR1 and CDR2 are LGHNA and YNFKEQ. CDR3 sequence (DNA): TGTGCCAGCAGCTTGGGAATAGGGAGTGGCTACACCTTC. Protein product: CASSLGIGSGYTF.

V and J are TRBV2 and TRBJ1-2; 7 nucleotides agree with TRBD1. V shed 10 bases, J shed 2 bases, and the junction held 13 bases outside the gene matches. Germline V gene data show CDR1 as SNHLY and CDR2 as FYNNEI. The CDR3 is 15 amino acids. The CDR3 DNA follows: TGTGCCACCCGAGGGGGCTCCCAAAGAAACTATGGCTACACCTTC. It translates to CATRGGSQRNYGYTF.

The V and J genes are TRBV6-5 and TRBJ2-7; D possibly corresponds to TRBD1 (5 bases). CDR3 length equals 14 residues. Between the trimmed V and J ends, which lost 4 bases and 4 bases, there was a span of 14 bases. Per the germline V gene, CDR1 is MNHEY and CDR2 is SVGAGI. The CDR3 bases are TGTGCCAGCAGTTCGCTGACAGACCGTTACGAGCAGTACTTC. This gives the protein CASSSLTDRYEQYF.

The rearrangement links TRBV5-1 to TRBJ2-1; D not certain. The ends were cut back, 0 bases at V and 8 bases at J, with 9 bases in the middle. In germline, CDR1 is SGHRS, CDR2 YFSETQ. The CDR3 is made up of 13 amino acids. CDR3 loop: CASSLGTLDEQFF. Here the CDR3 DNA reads TGCGCCAGCAGCTTGGGGACGCTGGATGAGCAGTTCTTC.

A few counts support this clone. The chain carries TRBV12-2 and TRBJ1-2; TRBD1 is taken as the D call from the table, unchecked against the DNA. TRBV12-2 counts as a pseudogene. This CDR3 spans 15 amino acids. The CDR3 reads CASRSGQGASYGYTF. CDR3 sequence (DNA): TGTGCAAGTCGCTCGGGACAGGGGGCCTCGTATGGCTACACCTTC.

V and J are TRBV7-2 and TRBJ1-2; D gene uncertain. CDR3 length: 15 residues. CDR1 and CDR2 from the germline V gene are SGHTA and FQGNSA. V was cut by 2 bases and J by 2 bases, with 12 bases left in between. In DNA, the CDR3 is TGTGCCAGCAGCTTATCTAGGACGGGGAACTATGGCTACACCTTC. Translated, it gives CASSLSRTGNYGYTF.

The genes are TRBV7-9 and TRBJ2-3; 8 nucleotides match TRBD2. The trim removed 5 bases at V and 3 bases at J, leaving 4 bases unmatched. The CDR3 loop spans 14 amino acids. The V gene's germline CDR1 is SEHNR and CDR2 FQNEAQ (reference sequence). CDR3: CASSPGLATDTQYF. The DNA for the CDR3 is TGTGCCAGCAGCCCCGGACTAGCAACAGATACGCAGTATTTT.

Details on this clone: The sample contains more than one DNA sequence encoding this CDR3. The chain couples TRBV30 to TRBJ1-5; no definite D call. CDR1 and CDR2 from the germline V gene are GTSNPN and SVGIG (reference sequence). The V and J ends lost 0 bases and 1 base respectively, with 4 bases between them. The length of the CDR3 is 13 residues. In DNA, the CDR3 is TGTGCCTGGAGTGTGGACAGCAATCAGCCCCAGCATTTT. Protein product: CAWSVDSNQPQHF.

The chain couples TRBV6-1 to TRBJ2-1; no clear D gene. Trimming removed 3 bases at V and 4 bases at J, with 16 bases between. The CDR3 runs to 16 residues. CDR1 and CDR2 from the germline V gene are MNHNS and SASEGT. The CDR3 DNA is TGTGCCAGCAGTGACCAGTGGGGTTCGAGTTACAATGAGCAGTTCTTC. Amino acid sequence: CASSDQWGSSYNEQFF.

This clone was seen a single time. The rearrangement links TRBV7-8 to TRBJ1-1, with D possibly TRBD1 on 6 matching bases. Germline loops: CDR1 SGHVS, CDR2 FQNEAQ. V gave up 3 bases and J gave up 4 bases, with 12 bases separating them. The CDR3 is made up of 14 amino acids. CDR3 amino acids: CASSFTGRATEAFF. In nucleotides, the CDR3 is TGTGCCAGCAGCTTTACAGGGAGGGCCACTGAAGCTTTCTTT. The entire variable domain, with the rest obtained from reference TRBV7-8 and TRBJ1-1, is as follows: GAGVSQSPRYKVAKRGQDVALRCDPISGHVSLFWYQQALGQGPEFLTYFQNEAQLDKSGLPSDRFFAERPEGSVSTLKIQRTQQEDSAVYLCASSFTGRATEAFFGQGTRLTVV.

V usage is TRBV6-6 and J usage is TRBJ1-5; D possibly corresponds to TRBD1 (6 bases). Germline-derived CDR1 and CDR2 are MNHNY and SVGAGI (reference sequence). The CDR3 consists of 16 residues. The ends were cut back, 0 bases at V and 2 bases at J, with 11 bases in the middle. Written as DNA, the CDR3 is TGTGCCAGCAGTTACTCGATGGGGGGCGGCAATCAGCCCCAGCATTTT. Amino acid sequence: CASSYSMGGGNQPQHF.

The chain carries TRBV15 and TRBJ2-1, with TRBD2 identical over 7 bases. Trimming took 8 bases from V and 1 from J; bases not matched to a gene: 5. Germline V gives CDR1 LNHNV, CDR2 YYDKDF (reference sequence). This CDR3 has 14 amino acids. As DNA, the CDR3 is TGTGCCACCCGAGGGAGGGGTTCCTACAATGAGCAGTTCTTC. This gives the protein CATRGRGSYNEQFF.